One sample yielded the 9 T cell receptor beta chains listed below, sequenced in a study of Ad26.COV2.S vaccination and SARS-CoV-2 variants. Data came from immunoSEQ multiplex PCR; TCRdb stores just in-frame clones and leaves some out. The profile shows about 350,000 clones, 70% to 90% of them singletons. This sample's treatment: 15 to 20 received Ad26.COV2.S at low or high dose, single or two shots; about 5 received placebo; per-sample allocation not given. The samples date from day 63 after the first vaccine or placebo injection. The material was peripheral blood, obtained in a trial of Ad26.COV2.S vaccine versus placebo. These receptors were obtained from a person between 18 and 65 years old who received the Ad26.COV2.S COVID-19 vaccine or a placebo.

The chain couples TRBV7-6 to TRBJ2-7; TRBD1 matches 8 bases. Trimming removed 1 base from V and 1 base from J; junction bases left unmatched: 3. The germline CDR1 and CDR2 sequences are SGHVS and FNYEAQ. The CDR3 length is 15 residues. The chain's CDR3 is CASSLGTGNSYEQYF. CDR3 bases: TGTGCCAGCAGCTTAGGGACAGGGAATTCCTACGAGCAGTACTTC.

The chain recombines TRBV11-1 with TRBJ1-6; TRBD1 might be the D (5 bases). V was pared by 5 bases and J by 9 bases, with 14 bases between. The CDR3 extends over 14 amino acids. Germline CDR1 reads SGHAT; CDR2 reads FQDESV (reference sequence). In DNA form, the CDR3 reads TGTGCCAGCAGCCCGACAGTGGGGAGTTCACCCCTCCACTTT. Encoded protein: CASSPTVGSSPLHF. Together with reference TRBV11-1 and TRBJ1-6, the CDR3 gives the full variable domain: EAEVAQSPRYKITEKSQAVAFWCDPISGHATLYWYRQILGQGPELLVQFQDESVVDDSQLPKDRFSAERLKGVDSTLKIQPAELGDSAMYLCASSPTVGSSPLHFGNGTRLTVT.

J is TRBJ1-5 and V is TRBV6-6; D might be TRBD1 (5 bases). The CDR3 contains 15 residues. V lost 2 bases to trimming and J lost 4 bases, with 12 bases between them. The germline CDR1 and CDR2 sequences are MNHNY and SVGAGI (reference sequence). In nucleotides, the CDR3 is TGTGCCAGCAGTTACACAGGTTTTAGGAATCAGCCCCAGCATTTT. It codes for CASSYTGFRNQPQHF.

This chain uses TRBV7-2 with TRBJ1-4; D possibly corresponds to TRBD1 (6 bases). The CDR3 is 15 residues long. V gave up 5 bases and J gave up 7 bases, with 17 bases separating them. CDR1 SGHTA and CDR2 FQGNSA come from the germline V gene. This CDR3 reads CASSEQGGGVEKLFF. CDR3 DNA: TGTGCCAGCAGCGAGCAGGGAGGGGGTGTTGAAAAACTGTTTTTT.

CDR3 nucleotides: TGTGCCTCCGCTAGCGGGAGGGCCCAGTTCTTC. Its translation: CASASGRAQFF. This rearrangement joins TRBV30 to TRBJ2-1; 12 positions match TRBD2. In germline, CDR1 is GTSNPN, CDR2 SVGIG (reference sequence). The CDR3 totals 11 residues. The J segment lost 13 bases and the V segment lost 7 bases, leaving 5 bases of the junction unmatched.

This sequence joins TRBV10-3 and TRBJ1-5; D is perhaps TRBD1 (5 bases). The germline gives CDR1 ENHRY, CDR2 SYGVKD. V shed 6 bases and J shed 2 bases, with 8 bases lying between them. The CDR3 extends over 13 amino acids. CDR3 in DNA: TGTGCCATCAGGCAGGGAGGCAATCAGCCCCAGCATTTT. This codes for CAIRQGGNQPQHF.

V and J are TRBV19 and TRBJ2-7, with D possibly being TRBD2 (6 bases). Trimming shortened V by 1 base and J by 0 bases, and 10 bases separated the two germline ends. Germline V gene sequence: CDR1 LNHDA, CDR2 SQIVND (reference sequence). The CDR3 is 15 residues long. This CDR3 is CASSIVQAGSYEQYF. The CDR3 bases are TGTGCCAGTAGTATAGTCCAAGCGGGCTCCTACGAGCAGTACTTC.

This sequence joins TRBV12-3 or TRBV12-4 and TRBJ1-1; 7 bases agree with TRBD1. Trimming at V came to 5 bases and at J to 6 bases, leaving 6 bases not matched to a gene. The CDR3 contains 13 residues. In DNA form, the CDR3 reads TGTGCCAGCAGTACTACAGGGGTGGCTGAAGCTTTCTTT. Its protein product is CASSTTGVAEAFF.

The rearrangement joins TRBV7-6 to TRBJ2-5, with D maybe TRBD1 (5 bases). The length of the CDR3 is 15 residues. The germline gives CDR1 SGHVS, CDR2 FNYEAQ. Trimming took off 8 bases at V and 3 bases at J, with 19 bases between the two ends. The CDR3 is CASFWQRQGKETQYF. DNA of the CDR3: TGTGCCAGCTTCTGGCAGAGGCAGGGAAAAGAGACCCAGTACTTC.